The sequence of this T cell receptor beta chain was determined in a study of OX40 agonist ivuxolimab in advanced cancers. CDR3 length: 14 residues. V was cut by 0 bases and J by 8 bases, with 12 bases left in between. Germline CDR1 and CDR2: SGDLS and YYNGEE. Exclusion of a patient followed from autoimmune disease history or systemic immunosuppression. Repertoires were generated with immunoSEQ multiplex PCR, while TCRdb's copy carries only in-frame clones and drops some. The sample lists some 19,000 clones; about 89% were seen once. The V and J genes are TRBV9 and TRBJ2-1; D is possibly TRBD1 or TRBD2 (5 bases each). The sequencing here drew on CD4+ or CD8+ T cells sorted from blood, taken in a trial of the OX40 agonist ivuxolimab. This sequence was found in an adult with an advanced solid tumor such as melanoma, head and neck, liver or kidney cancer. DNA for the CDR3: TGTGCCAGCAGCGTAGCTACCGTGGGGGATGAGCAGTTCTTC. Translating it yields CASSVATVGDEQFF. Looking up the rest from reference TRBV9 and TRBJ2-1 gives the full variable domain: DSGVTQTPKHLITATGQRVTLRCSPRSGDLSVYWYQQSLDQGLQFLIQYYNGEERAKGNILERFSAQQFPDLHSELNLSSLELGDSALYFCASSVATVGDEQFFGPGTRLTVL.